The rows below give T cell receptor beta chains drawn from one sample of a study of cytomegalovirus exposure and HLA in healthy donors. Measured with immunoSEQ multiplex PCR; TCRdb has only the in-frame clones, and not every one. The sample yields about 90,000 clones, 78% seen once. Sequenced sample: PBMCs. Receptor source: a woman in her thirties or forties in good health and CMV-seropositive. CDR3s include the opening cysteine and the closing phenylalanine or tryptophan. A D gene is named only where the DNA matches it firmly. The listing skips clone size in some rows; elsewhere it reads once, few, many or a size class.

j_call	clone_size	d_call	v_call	cdr3_aa	cdr3_nt
TRBJ1-5	-	-	TRBV19	CASSAPWQSNQPQHF	TGTGCCAGTAGTGCTCCGTGGCAGAGCAATCAGCCCCAGCATTTT
TRBJ2-7	-	TRBD1	TRBV29-1	CSVEDIRGREQYF	TGCAGCGTTGAGGATATCAGGGGGCGCGAGCAGTACTTC
TRBJ1-1	-	-	TRBV5-3	CARSSREGVGAFF	TGTGCCAGAAGCTCGCGGGAGGGGGTAGGAGCTTTCTTT
TRBJ2-7	medium-sized	TRBD1	TRBV28	CASSLTDGTGGSEQYF	TGTGCCAGCAGTCTCACTGACGGGACAGGGGGCTCCGAGCAGTACTTC
TRBJ2-1	-	-	TRBV5-8	CASSTAGYNEQFF	TGTGCCAGCAGCACAGCTGGCTACAATGAGCAGTTCTTC
TRBJ2-1	once	TRBD2	TRBV19	CASSILAGGLNNEQFF	TGTGCCAGTAGTATACTAGCGGGGGGACTTAACAATGAGCAGTTCTTC
TRBJ2-3	once	TRBD2	TRBV7-9	CSSRLAGGRGTDTQYF	TGTTCCAGCAGGCTAGCGGGAGGGAGGGGCACAGATACGCAGTATTTT
TRBJ1-3	-	-	TRBV29-1	CSSLGGGNTIYF	TGCAGCAGTCTGGGGGGTGGAAACACCATATATTTT
TRBJ1-5	many	-	TRBV7-2	CASSLARQSQPQHF	TGTGCCAGCAGCTTAGCACGCCAGTCCCAGCCCCAGCATTTT
TRBJ2-1	-	TRBD1	TRBV16	CASSSRGQGTYNEQFF	TGTGCCAGCAGCTCTAGGGGACAGGGGACTTACAATGAGCAGTTCTTC
TRBJ1-2	-	-	TRBV15	CATSRARGNYGYTF	TGTGCCACCAGCAGAGCGCGGGGAAACTATGGCTACACCTTC
TRBJ1-1	-	-	TRBV4-2	CASSQGFQENTEAFF	TGTGCCAGCAGCCAAGGTTTTCAGGAGAACACTGAAGCTTTCTTT
TRBJ2-6	few	-	TRBV4-3	CASSHRRSSGANVLTF	TGCGCCAGCAGCCATCGCAGAAGCTCTGGGGCCAACGTCCTGACTTTC
TRBJ1-4	-	TRBD1	TRBV6-6	CASTRQGLGEKLFF	TGTGCCAGCACCAGACAGGGACTTGGTGAAAAACTGTTTTTT
TRBJ2-1	-	TRBD2	TRBV28	CATSARSSYNEQFF	TGTGCTACTAGCGCTAGGAGCTCCTACAATGAGCAGTTCTTC
TRBJ2-7	-	-	TRBV28	CASSFLLNLARGEYEQYF	TGTGCCAGCAGTTTCCTCCTCAATCTAGCGCGCGGGGAATACGAGCAGTACTTC
TRBJ2-7	-	TRBD2	TRBV4-1	CASSQDRSGKAYEQYF	TGCGCCAGCAGCCAAGATAGGAGCGGGAAGGCCTACGAGCAGTACTTC
TRBJ2-3	-	-	TRBV15	CATSRGLSTDTQYF	TGTGCCACCAGCAGAGGACTTAGCACAGATACGCAGTATTTT
TRBJ1-3	-	TRBD1	TRBV15	CATSRDPAGGVNTIYF	TGTGCCACCAGCAGAGATCCGGCAGGGGGCGTAAACACCATATATTTT
TRBJ2-7	-	-	TRBV7-6	CASSSRSSYEQYF	TGTGCCAGCAGCTCCCGGAGCTCCTACGAGCAGTACTTC
TRBJ2-2	-	-	TRBV23-1	CASSQSGQNTGELFF	TGCGCCAGCAGTCAATCGGGACAGAACACCGGGGAGCTGTTTTTT
TRBJ2-1	-	TRBD2	TRBV4-2	CASSQELAGGPEFF	TGTGCCAGCAGCCAAGAGCTAGCGGGAGGGCCGGAGTTCTTC
TRBJ2-7	-	-	TRBV5-1	CASSFAGTVSYEQYF	TGCGCCAGCAGCTTCGCGGGGACGGTCTCCTACGAGCAGTACTTC
TRBJ2-1	-	-	TRBV13	CASSSPGNEQFF	TGTGCCAGCAGCTCTCCAGGAAATGAGCAGTTCTTC
TRBJ2-1	-	TRBD2	TRBV7-2	CASSFGLAGGWEQFF	TGTGCCAGCAGCTTTGGACTAGCGGGAGGATGGGAGCAGTTCTTC
TRBJ2-2	few	-	TRBV29-1	CSITRDTGELFF	TGCAGCATAACCAGGGACACCGGGGAGCTGTTTTTT
TRBJ2-4	few	-	TRBV6-4	CASSDSAQNIQYF	TGTGCCAGCAGTGACTCGGCCCAAAACATTCAGTACTTC
TRBJ2-1	-	-	TRBV7-2	CASSQGQGYPNEQFF	TGTGCCAGCAGCCAAGGGCAGGGGTACCCTAATGAGCAGTTCTTC
TRBJ2-7	-	-	TRBV7-2	CASSYGGGISSYEQYF	TGTGCCAGCAGCTATGGTGGCGGCATTAGCTCCTACGAGCAGTACTTC
TRBJ2-7	-	-	TRBV14	CASSPQGVAGPLGQYF	TGTGCCAGCAGCCCCCAGGGGGTAGCGGGACCACTTGGGCAGTACTTC
TRBJ2-7	-	-	TRBV6-6	CASSRPLEEQYF	TGTGCCAGCAGCCGACCGCTGGAGGAGCAGTACTTC
TRBJ2-1	-	TRBD2	TRBV25-1	CASSDLTSGSYNEQFF	TGTGCCAGCAGTGACCTGACTAGCGGGAGTTACAATGAGCAGTTCTTC
TRBJ1-5	-	TRBD1	TRBV19	CASSPTGLQPQHF	TGTGCCAGTAGCCCGACAGGGCTGCAGCCCCAGCATTTT
TRBJ2-7	-	TRBD2	TRBV13	CASSLGFGGGALIEQYF	TGTGCCAGCAGCTTAGGGTTCGGCGGGGGAGCTTTAATCGAGCAGTACTTC
TRBJ1-5	-	-	TRBV7-2	CASSLGVGGDQPQHF	TGTGCCAGCAGCTTAGGAGTAGGGGGGGATCAGCCCCAGCATTTT
TRBJ2-3	-	TRBD2	TRBV5-1	CASSLGGGIHTDTQYF	TGCGCCAGCAGCTTGGGGGGGGGAATTCACACAGATACGCAGTATTTT